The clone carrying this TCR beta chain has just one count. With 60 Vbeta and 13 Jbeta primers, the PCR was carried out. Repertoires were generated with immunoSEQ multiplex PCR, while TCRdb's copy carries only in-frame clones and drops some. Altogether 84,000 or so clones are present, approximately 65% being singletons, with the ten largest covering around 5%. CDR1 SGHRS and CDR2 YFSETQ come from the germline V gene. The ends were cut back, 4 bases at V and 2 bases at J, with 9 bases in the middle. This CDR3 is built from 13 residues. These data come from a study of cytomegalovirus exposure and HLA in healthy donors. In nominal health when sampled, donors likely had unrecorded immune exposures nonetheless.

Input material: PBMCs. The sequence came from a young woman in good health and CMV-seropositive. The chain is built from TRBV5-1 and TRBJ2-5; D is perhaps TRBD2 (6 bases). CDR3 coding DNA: TGCGCCAGCAGCCGCGGGGCTCAAGAGACCCAGTACTTC. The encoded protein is CASSRGAQETQYF.